The source of this TCR beta chain is a study of T cells in Graves' hyperthyroidism and ophthalmopathy. Study-wide results and caveats: Ophthalmopathy was told apart from stable hyperthyroidism by a 13 V-J model. Model-based prediction identified ophthalmopathy a median roughly 5.9 months prior to its onset. Most thyroid clonotypes that were expanded above 0.001 also turned up in blood.

Disease duration under 2 months; hyperthyroidism patients were aged 18 to 65. This clonotype occurred many times. Its antigen is not known. The CDR3 regions of TCR beta were amplified from RNA transcripts. The HTBI set primed first-round TCR CDR3 RT-PCR. TCRdb re-derived calls from the multiplex PCR reads in MiXCR, one entry per CDR3 protein. The table lists a few hundred thousand distinct CDR3 sequences, around 13% of them singletons. Sequenced: blood. This TCR derives from a woman aged 18-29 years with Graves' hyperthyroidism.

CDR3 in amino acids: CASRSAGQNTYEQYF. The CDR3 DNA follows: TGTGCCAGCCGATCCGCTGGACAGAATACGTACGAGCAGTACTTC. The chain uses TRBV28 and TRBJ2-7; D may be TRBD1 (6 bases). The V gene's germline CDR1 is MDHEN and CDR2 SYDVKM. The CDR3 is made up of 15 amino acids. Trimming took 8 bases from V and 4 from J, leaving 21 bases between them.